The 5 T cell receptor beta chains in this list originate from one sample, sequenced in a study of beta chain features in type 1 diabetes. Findings of the study overall: Significant though moderate, a shortening of TCRB CDR3s appeared in all four CD4+ subsets of Type 1 diabetes patients.

These TCRs' antigens remain unknown. cDNA synthesis used the whole RNA isolate, giving expressed TCRB sequences. Clones were read by immunoSEQ multiplex PCR, and TCRdb kept only the in-frame ones, dropping some. This repertoire shows approximately 150,000 clones, about 13% found once; its top ten account for 1.3%. Source material: central memory CD4+ T cells from blood. The receptors come from a man aged 18-30 years with type 1 diabetes.

V usage is TRBV12-5 and J usage is TRBJ2-3, with a possible D match to TRBD1 (5 bases). Per germline, CDR1 LGHNT and CDR2 FRNRAP. The CDR3 contains 14 residues. With 1 base removed from V and 1 base from J, the gap between germline ends came to 6 bases. CDR3: CASGLGTRTDTQYF. DNA for the CDR3: TGTGCTAGTGGTTTGGGGACACGCACAGATACGCAGTATTTT.

This clone was recorded a few times. The chain combines TRBV19 with TRBJ2-5; D might be TRBD2 (6 bases). The CDR3 has 15 amino acids. The germline V gene encodes CDR1 LNHDA and CDR2 SQIVND (reference sequence). Deletions cut 6 bases from V and 5 bases from J, with 19 bases between. The CDR3 DNA reads as TGTGCCAGTAGGCCTCCCGGGAGTCGAGGCGAGACCCAGTACTTC. Amino acids: CASRPPGSRGETQYF.

This clone was counted between two and nine times. The rearrangement joins TRBV9 to TRBJ2-7; D perhaps matches TRBD1 (5 bases). Between the trimmed V and J ends, which lost 7 bases and 2 bases, there was a span of 13 bases. Germline CDR1 reads SGDLS; CDR2 reads YYNGEE. This CDR3 has 13 residues. The CDR3 region is CASGQEDTYEQYF. CDR3 DNA: TGTGCCAGCGGCCAAGAGGACACCTACGAGCAGTACTTC. The entire variable domain, with the rest obtained from reference TRBV9 and TRBJ2-7, is as follows: DSGVTQTPKHLITATGQRVTLRCSPRSGDLSVYWYQQSLDQGLQFLIQYYNGEERAKGNILERFSAQQFPDLHSELNLSSLELGDSALYFCASGQEDTYEQYFGPGTRLTVT.

This rearrangement joins TRBV6-5 to TRBJ1-2; D uncertain. Between the trimmed V and J ends, which lost 2 bases and 2 bases, there was a span of 6 bases. The CDR3 runs 13 residues. CDR1 MNHEY and CDR2 SVGAGI come from the germline V gene. This CDR3 reads CASSYKTNYGYTF. As DNA, the CDR3 is TGTGCCAGCAGTTACAAGACAAACTATGGCTACACCTTC.

This clone was found a few times. This sequence joins TRBV6-5 and TRBJ1-5, with D unresolved. Germline CDR1 is MNHEY and CDR2 is SVGAGI. This CDR3 comprises 15 residues. Between the trimmed V and J ends, which lost 6 bases and 0 bases, there was a span of 12 bases. CDR3 sequence: CASSRGPDSNQPQHF. The DNA for the CDR3 is TGTGCCAGCAGCCGTGGACCGGATAGCAATCAGCCCCAGCATTTT.